The 29 T cell receptor beta chains in this list originate from one sample, sequenced in a study of T cell responses to AZD1222 COVID-19 vaccine. Assay: immunoSEQ multiplex PCR; the TCRdb copy retains only in-frame clones and omits some. The sample lists 120,000 to 150,000 clones, 75% to 95% occurring once. Sequences were derived from peripheral blood, sampled on day 0 of AZD1222 vaccination. The receptors here all came from an adult in good health.

V usage is TRBV5-1 and J usage is TRBJ2-1; the D call may be TRBD1 or TRBD2 (5 bases each). The CDR3 is 16 amino acids. V lost 0 bases, J lost 0 bases, and 10 bases lay in between. The germline V gene has CDR1 SGHRS and CDR2 YFSETQ. DNA of the CDR3: TGCGCCAGCAGCTTGGGGGGCGGGTCCTCCTACAATGAGCAGTTCTTC. Translation gives CASSLGGGSSYNEQFF.

This clone appeared once. This chain links TRBV4-1 with TRBJ2-3, with TRBD2 matching over 7 bases. From germline, CDR1 is MGHRA and CDR2 YSYEKL. The length of the CDR3 is 14 residues. V shed 3 bases, J shed 2 bases, and the junction held 2 bases outside the gene matches. CDR3 protein: CASSQGDYTDTQYF. In DNA form, the CDR3 reads TGCGCCAGCAGCCAGGGGGACTACACAGATACGCAGTATTTT.

The rearrangement joins TRBV19 to TRBJ2-1; 14 nucleotides align to TRBD2. V lost 4 bases and J lost 9; bases outside the gene matches: 8. This CDR3 has 16 residues. CDR1 is LNHDA and CDR2 is SQIVND in the germline V gene (reference sequence). The CDR3 DNA reads TGTGCCAGTAGTAATAGACTAGCGGGAGGGCCAATTGAGCAGTTCTTC. Translation: CASSNRLAGGPIEQFF.

The chain carries TRBV27 and TRBJ1-4, with TRBD1 as a possible D gene (5 bases). Germline values: CDR1 MNHEY, CDR2 SMNVEV (reference sequence). V was cut by 3 bases and J by 8 bases, with 13 bases left in between. The CDR3 sequence is 14 residues long. Here the CDR3 reads CASSLGGGREKLFF. The CDR3, as DNA: TGTGCCAGCAGTTTGGGCGGGGGTAGGGAAAAACTGTTTTTT.

The rearrangement uses TRBV7-2 and TRBJ2-2, with D tentatively TRBD2 (5 bases). Trimming took off 6 bases at V and 5 bases at J, with 19 bases between the two ends. Germline V CDR1 and CDR2: SGHTA, FQGNSA. The length of the CDR3 is 16 residues. The CDR3 DNA reads as TGTGCCAGCAGACTAGGCTCCCTGAGAGAAACCGGGGAGCTGTTTTTT. Translating it yields CASRLGSLRETGELFF.

The chain combines TRBV7-2 with TRBJ1-1, with a tentative D call TRBD1 (5 bases). This CDR3 has 13 residues. Germline loops: CDR1 SGHTA, CDR2 FQGNSA. The ends were cut back, 5 bases at V and 6 bases at J, with 13 bases in the middle. For the CDR3, the DNA is TGTGCCAGCAGCAAAGCGGAGGGACCTGAAGCTTTCTTT. It translates to CASSKAEGPEAFF.

In its sample, this clone was seen once. J is TRBJ1-5 and V is TRBV30; no clear D gene. CDR1 GTSNPN and CDR2 SVGIG come from the germline V gene (reference sequence). The V and J ends lost 2 bases and 6 bases respectively, with 11 bases between them. The CDR3 length is 13 residues. The CDR3 DNA reads as TGTGCCTGGAGTCGTCAGGACGCTCAGCCCCAGCATTTT. It encodes CAWSRQDAQPQHF.

The chain uses TRBV5-4 and TRBJ1-4; tentatively, D is TRBD1 (5 bases). The V gene's germline CDR1 is SGHNT and CDR2 YYREEE (reference sequence). V was clipped by 2 bases and J by 8 bases, with 13 bases between them. The CDR3 length is 14 residues. CDR3 sequence: CASSFGGVGEKLFF. The DNA for the CDR3 is TGTGCCAGCAGCTTTGGGGGGGTTGGGGAAAAACTGTTTTTT.

The chain joins TRBV30 to TRBJ1-1; TRBD1 is a possible D gene (5 bases). CDR3 length equals 16 residues. Germline assignment: CDR1 GTSNPN and CDR2 SVGIG (reference sequence). Deletions cut 2 bases from V and 1 base from J, with 17 bases between. The CDR3, as DNA: TGTGCCTGGAGTCCACCTACGACAGCCGGGAACACTGAAGCTTTCTTT. It translates to CAWSPPTTAGNTEAFF.

This chain uses TRBV11-3 with TRBJ1-2, with 9 positions matching TRBD1. The J segment lost 5 bases and the V segment lost 4 bases, leaving 5 bases of the junction unmatched. The CDR3 runs to 14 residues. Germline V CDR1 and CDR2: SGHNT, YENEEA. CDR3 sequence (DNA): TGTGCCAGCAGCTCGCCGGACAGGGGTTATGGCTACACCTTC. Its translation: CASSSPDRGYGYTF.

The chain uses TRBV7-6 and TRBJ1-1; TRBD1 aligns across 10 bases. CDR3 length: 16 amino acids. Germline V gene data show CDR1 as SGHVS and CDR2 as FNYEAQ. Germline trimming cut 1 base from V and 4 bases from J; bases unmatched to any gene: 6. The CDR3 nucleotides are TGTGCCAGCAGCTTAGACGACAGGGGGCTGTCCACTGAAGCTTTCTTT. Translated: CASSLDDRGLSTEAFF.

The chain combines TRBV10-3 with TRBJ2-1; 7 bases agree with TRBD1. Germline V gives CDR1 ENHRY, CDR2 SYGVKD. V trimming: 2 bases; J trimming: 4 bases; junction bases outside the gene matches: 5. The CDR3 is 15 residues long. The CDR3 loop reads CAISEVVRGYNEQFF. CDR3 DNA sequence: TGTGCCATCAGTGAGGTGGTCAGGGGGTACAATGAGCAGTTCTTC.

The chain uses TRBV24-1 and TRBJ1-5; D is unclear. Germline assignment: CDR1 KGHDR and CDR2 SFDVKD. Trimming removed 9 bases from V and 0 bases from J, with 17 bases in between. This CDR3 has 16 residues. CDR3 sequence: CATPDGGLHSNQPQHF. The CDR3, as DNA: TGTGCCACCCCGGACGGAGGACTGCATAGCAATCAGCCCCAGCATTTT.

This chain uses TRBV7-9 with TRBJ2-3; 10 bases are a match to TRBD2. Germline loops: CDR1 SEHNR, CDR2 FQNEAQ (reference sequence). The CDR3 is 16 amino acids. The J segment lost 3 bases and the V segment lost 2 bases, leaving 5 bases of the junction unmatched. CDR3 sequence: CASSLSLAGETDTQYF. The CDR3 coding sequence is TGTGCCAGCAGCTTATCTCTAGCGGGGGAAACAGATACGCAGTATTTT.

The V call is TRBV24-1, the J call TRBJ2-1; TRBD2 might be the D (5 bases). CDR3 length: 16 amino acids. V lost 0 bases and J lost 9, with 17 bases in between. Germline CDR1 KGHDR, CDR2 SFDVKD. CDR3 loop: CATSDLGDSGYGEQFF. As DNA, the CDR3 is TGTGCCACCAGTGATTTGGGTGACTCGGGATACGGTGAGCAGTTCTTC.

This clone was seen only once. The V and J genes are TRBV9 and TRBJ1-1; D remains ambiguous. This CDR3 has 14 residues. Trimming left V 3 bases short and J 4 bases short, with 13 bases between. Germline V lookup: CDR1 SGDLS, CDR2 YYNGEE. CDR3 bases: TGTGCCAGCAGCGCAAGAGGTGGGGTCACTGAAGCTTTCTTT. Its translation: CASSARGGVTEAFF.

The chain couples TRBV7-9 to TRBJ2-1; D not resolved. This CDR3 has 12 residues. The germline V gene encodes CDR1 SEHNR and CDR2 FQNEAQ (reference sequence). The ends were cut back, 4 bases at V and 10 bases at J, with 11 bases in the middle. The CDR3 DNA reads as TGTGCCAGCAGCTCGAAGGGCCCAGAGCAGTTCTTC. It is translated as CASSSKGPEQFF.

The chain couples TRBV4-3 to TRBJ1-4; possible D gene TRBD1, 5 bases. CDR3 length equals 16 residues. CDR1 and CDR2 from the germline V gene are LGHNA and YSLEER. Trimming stripped 0 bases from V and 5 bases from J, with 13 bases between. In DNA form, the CDR3 reads TGCGCCAGCAGCCAAGACAGGGCTATTCTAAATGAAAAACTGTTTTTT. Amino acid sequence: CASSQDRAILNEKLFF.

This clone was detected once. V usage is TRBV6-1 and J usage is TRBJ1-2; TRBD1 matches 9 bases. This CDR3 has 16 residues. Losses at the gene ends were 3 bases for V and 4 bases for J; bases not matched to a gene: 9. CDR1 MNHNS and CDR2 SASEGT come from the germline V gene. CDR3 bases: TGTGCCAGCAGTGAGACCGGGACAGGGACCATCTATGGCTACACCTTC. Translating it yields CASSETGTGTIYGYTF.

V and J are TRBV6-4 and TRBJ2-1; possible D gene TRBD1, 6 bases. The CDR3 contains 15 residues. Germline V gives CDR1 MRHNA, CDR2 SNTAGT. Trimming removed 0 bases at V and 0 bases at J, with 6 bases between. The CDR3 DNA sequence: TGTGCCAGCAGTGACTCGGGACACTCCTACAATGAGCAGTTCTTC. Its translation is CASSDSGHSYNEQFF.

The chain's CDR3 is CASSLPALPSGNTIYF. CDR3 coding DNA: TGTGCCAGCAGCTTGCCCGCTTTACCCTCTGGAAACACCATATATTTT. This chain links TRBV7-9 with TRBJ1-3, with unresolved D. The CDR3 sequence is 16 residues long. Trimming took 3 bases from V and 0 from J, leaving 12 bases between them. Germline lookup yields CDR1 SEHNR and CDR2 FQNEAQ (reference sequence).

The V call is TRBV6-1, the J call TRBJ1-5; maybe TRBD1 (6 bases). Germline CDR1 MNHNS, CDR2 SASEGT. CDR3 size: 15 residues. V was clipped by 3 bases and J by 3 bases, with 12 bases between them. The CDR3 spells CASSEPQGPNQPQHF. In DNA, the CDR3 is TGTGCCAGCAGTGAGCCACAGGGACCCAATCAGCCCCAGCATTTT.

V and J are TRBV9 and TRBJ1-1; tentatively, D is TRBD1 (5 bases). Trimming removed 4 bases from V and 5 bases from J, with 18 bases in between. Per germline, CDR1 SGDLS and CDR2 YYNGEE. CDR3 size: 15 residues. CDR3 DNA sequence: TGTGCCAGCAGCCCCCATGCCGTGGGGGAGACTGAAGCTTTCTTT. Its protein product is CASSPHAVGETEAFF.

In this sample, this clone turned up a few times. The chain has TRBV27 and TRBJ1-3; 8 bases align to TRBD1. The V segment lost 6 bases and the J segment 4 bases; nucleotides outside the gene matches: 11. The CDR3 extends over 16 amino acids. Germline CDR1 reads MNHEY; CDR2 reads SMNVEV (reference sequence). CDR3 sequence: CASSPRQGIGGNTIYF. The CDR3 nucleotides are TGTGCCAGCAGCCCAAGACAGGGGATAGGCGGAAACACCATATATTTT.

This clone was detected once. The rearrangement uses TRBV4-2 and TRBJ2-4; 7 nucleotides agree with TRBD1. This CDR3 has 18 residues. Germline-derived CDR1 and CDR2 are LGHNA and YNFKEQ. V lost 0 bases, J lost 2 bases, and 10 bases stayed unmatched. CDR3 DNA: TGTGCCAGCAGCCAAGATCATTGGGGACAGCCATCCAAAAACATTCAGTACTTC. Protein sequence: CASSQDHWGQPSKNIQYF.

V usage is TRBV27 and J usage is TRBJ1-5; the D is unclear. This CDR3 spans 15 amino acids. The germline V and J ends were trimmed by 4 bases and 0 bases, with 10 bases remaining between them. Germline assignment: CDR1 MNHEY and CDR2 SMNVEV (reference sequence). In DNA form, the CDR3 reads TGTGCCAGCAGTTACGCAGGAGGTAGCAATCAGCCCCAGCATTTT. Translation gives CASSYAGGSNQPQHF.

The gene calls are TRBV5-1 and TRBJ2-3; D tentatively fits TRBD1 or TRBD2 (6 bases each). From germline, CDR1 is SGHRS and CDR2 YFSETQ. V gave up 4 bases and J gave up 3 bases, with 15 bases separating them. CDR3 size: 15 residues. CDR3 sequence reads: CASSRRGGVTDTQYF. In DNA form, the CDR3 reads TGCGCCAGCAGCCGCAGGGGAGGTGTGACAGATACGCAGTATTTT.

The V and J genes are TRBV7-9 and TRBJ1-2, with D perhaps matching TRBD1 (6 bases). The germline V and J ends were trimmed by 7 bases and 8 bases, with 17 bases remaining between them. There are 13 residues in the CDR3. Germline loops: CDR1 SEHNR, CDR2 FQNEAQ (reference sequence). The DNA of the CDR3 is TGTGCCAGCACCTTTGGGGGCGACCAGGGCTACACCTTC. Translated: CASTFGGDQGYTF.

The chain joins TRBV21-1 to TRBJ2-3; whether TRBD2, the table's D call, matches the DNA was not checked. TRBV21-1 is recorded as a pseudogene. This CDR3 is 11 amino acids long. In DNA form, the CDR3 reads TGTGCCAACCCTATGAGGCCATTTGCGGATTTT. Its protein product is CANPMRPFADF.